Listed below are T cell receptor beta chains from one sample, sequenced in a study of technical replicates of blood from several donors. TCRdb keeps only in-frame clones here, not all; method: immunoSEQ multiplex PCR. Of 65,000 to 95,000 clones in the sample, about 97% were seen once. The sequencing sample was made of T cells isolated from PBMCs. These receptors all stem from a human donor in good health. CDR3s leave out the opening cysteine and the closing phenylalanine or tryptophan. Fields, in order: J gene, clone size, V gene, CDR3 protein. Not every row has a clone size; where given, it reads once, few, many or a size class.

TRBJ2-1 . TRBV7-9 ASSFPGTGYNEQF
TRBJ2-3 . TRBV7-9 ASSLAGGSGTDTQY
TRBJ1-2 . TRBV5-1 ASSLEGRNYGYT
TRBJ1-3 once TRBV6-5 ASSYQAGAGNTIY
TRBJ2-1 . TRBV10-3 AISEETSGKTV
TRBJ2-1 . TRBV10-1 ASRPGHNEQF
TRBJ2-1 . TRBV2 ASSELAGVYNEQF
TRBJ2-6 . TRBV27 ATRGQGEIWANVLT
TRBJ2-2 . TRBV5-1 ASSAPGLATTGELF
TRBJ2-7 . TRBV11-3 ASSLGTSGSYEQY
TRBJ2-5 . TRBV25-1 ASRGRKETQY
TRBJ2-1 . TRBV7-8 AKNQGEKSYNEQF
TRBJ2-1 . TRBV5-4 ASSLRDRSYNEQF
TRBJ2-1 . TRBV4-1 ASSQVLWAYYSYNEQF
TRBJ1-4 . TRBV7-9 ASSLIRTGEDEKLF
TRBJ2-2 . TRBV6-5 ASSTQGGTGELF
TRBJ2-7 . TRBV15 ATSRDRHYEQY
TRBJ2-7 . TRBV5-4 ASSSGLAGAYEQY
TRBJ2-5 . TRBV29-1 SVLLEDQETQY
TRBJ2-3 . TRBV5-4 ASSGGLAGGGLGTDTQY
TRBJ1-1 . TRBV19 ASSPDPGQENRAF
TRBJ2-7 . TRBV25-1 ASSDLGLAGGGTYEQY
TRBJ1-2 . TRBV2 AGRTGTNYGYT
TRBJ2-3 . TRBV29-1 SVEDRGGQTDTQY
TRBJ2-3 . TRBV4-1 ASSPLAGGSTDTQY
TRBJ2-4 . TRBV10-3 ASIPGDGTKNIQY
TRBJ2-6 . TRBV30 AWQGHGANVLT
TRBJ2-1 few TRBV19 ASSMARYNEQF
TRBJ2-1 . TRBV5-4 ASSLGGDNEQF
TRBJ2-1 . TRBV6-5 ASRLSGESHEQF
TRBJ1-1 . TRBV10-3 AISGSTVNTEAF
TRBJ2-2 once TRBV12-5 ASGPSGLANGELF
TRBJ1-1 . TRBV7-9 ASSSGTVDTEAF
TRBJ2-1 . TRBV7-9 ASSFLAGLSSYNEQF
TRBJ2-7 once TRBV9 ASSQGTSGTYEQY
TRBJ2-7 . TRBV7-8 ASSPRDRSYEQY
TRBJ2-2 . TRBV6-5 ASSGLAGVIGELF
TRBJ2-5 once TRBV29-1 SVGQGALAGETQY
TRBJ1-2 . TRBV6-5 ASSQGAYGYT
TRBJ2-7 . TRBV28 ASSPDRVNEQY
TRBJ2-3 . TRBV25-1 ASSEFSGKSVDTQY
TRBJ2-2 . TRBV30 AWSDLLAGEGGELF
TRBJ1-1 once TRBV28 ASSFWDRYTEAF
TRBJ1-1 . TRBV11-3 ASSSWTGPKGTEAF
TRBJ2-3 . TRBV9 ASSLRTSGRDTQY
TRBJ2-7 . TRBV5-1 ASSLQGQKPGLATYEQY
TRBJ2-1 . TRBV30 AWEGIEAGIYNEQF
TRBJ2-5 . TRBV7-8 ASSLAGLLETQY
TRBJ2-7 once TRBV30 ALEVNVFEQY
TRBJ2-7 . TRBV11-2 ASSLPSGHLVYEQY
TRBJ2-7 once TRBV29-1 SVDPGQGIGEQY
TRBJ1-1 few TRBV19 ASSSMAQSEAF
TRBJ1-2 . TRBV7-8 ASSLASTPYGYT
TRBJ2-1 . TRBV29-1 SIYGTSGSNEQF